The 16 T cell receptor beta chains below were found in one sample sequenced in a study of cytomegalovirus exposure and HLA in healthy donors. Vbeta (60) and Jbeta (13) primers were used in the PCR. Here immunoSEQ multiplex PCR was the method, and the copy in TCRdb shows in-frame clones only, minus some. The table shows about 180,000 clones, with just over 75% occurring only once. Sequenced: PBMCs. These receptors came from a man aged 18 to 29 in good health and CMV-seronegative.

The chain is built from TRBV27 and TRBJ1-1; 10 positions agree with TRBD1. CDR1 is MNHEY and CDR2 is SMNVEV in the germline V gene (reference sequence). V was clipped by 5 bases and J by 7 bases; unmatched bases: 10. The length of the CDR3 is 15 residues. CDR3 sequence reads: CASSRRPGQGFEAFF. Written as DNA, the CDR3 is TGTGCCAGCAGTCGGCGACCGGGACAGGGGTTTGAAGCTTTCTTT.

V and J are TRBV6-5 and TRBJ1-2; unclear D gene. The V end was cut by 6 bases, the J end by 3 bases, with 8 bases between. The CDR3 spans 12 residues. Germline CDR1 reads MNHEY; CDR2 reads SVGAGI. CDR3 in amino acids: CASRSLYYGYTF. CDR3 nucleotides: TGTGCCAGCAGGAGCCTTTACTATGGCTACACCTTC.

This clone was counted at least ten times. V gene TRBV6-6 combines with J gene TRBJ2-2; 8 bases align to TRBD1. Germline assignment: CDR1 MNHNY and CDR2 SVGAGI (reference sequence). The CDR3 is 15 amino acids. The V segment lost 8 bases and the J segment 3 bases; nucleotides outside the gene matches: 8. CDR3 loop: CASGEDRVYTGELFF. Written as DNA, the CDR3 is TGTGCCAGCGGCGAGGACAGGGTGTACACCGGGGAGCTGTTTTTT.

This clone was seen more than once but under ten times. J is TRBJ2-3 and V is TRBV19; no reliable D call. Trimming shortened V by 4 bases and J by 4 bases, and 12 bases separated the two germline ends. The CDR3 totals 14 residues. Germline CDR1 LNHDA, CDR2 SQIVND (reference sequence). In DNA form, the CDR3 reads TGTGCCAGTAGTAGGTACTATGGAGCAGATACGCAGTATTTT. Translating gives CASSRYYGADTQYF.

The chain uses TRBV5-6 and TRBJ1-6; D call uncertain. This CDR3 is built from 14 residues. Between the trimmed V and J ends, which lost 3 bases and 8 bases, there was a span of 12 bases. The germline CDR1 and CDR2 sequences are SGHDT and YYEEEE. DNA of the CDR3: TGTGCCAGCAGCTGGGCGACGCAGGATTCACCCCTCCACTTT. Its protein is CASSWATQDSPLHF.

This chain connects TRBV14 to TRBJ1-3; tentatively, D is TRBD1 (5 bases). The CDR3 is 16 amino acids. The ends were cut back, 0 bases at V and 0 bases at J, with 9 bases in the middle. Germline lookup yields CDR1 SGHDN and CDR2 FVKESK. CDR3 bases: TGTGCCAGCAGCCAAGAGAAGGGGTTCTCTGGAAACACCATATATTTT. This gives the protein CASSQEKGFSGNTIYF.

The rearrangement joins TRBV2 to TRBJ1-1; 7 nucleotides line up with TRBD1. This CDR3 region has 14 residues. Germline-derived CDR1 and CDR2 are SNHLY and FYNNEI. Trimming at V came to 5 bases and at J to 2 bases, leaving 5 bases not matched to a gene. The chain's CDR3 is CASSQGGSNTEAFF. CDR3 nucleotide sequence: TGTGCCAGCAGTCAAGGGGGCAGCAACACTGAAGCTTTCTTT.

The rearrangement links TRBV7-9 to TRBJ1-2; 7 bases agree with TRBD1. The CDR3 is 14 residues long. CDR1 and CDR2 (germline): SEHNR, FQNEAQ (reference sequence). V shed 3 bases and J 8 bases; nucleotides not matched to a gene: 9. CDR3 loop: CASSFPDRHGGYTF. The DNA of the CDR3 is TGTGCCAGCAGCTTCCCGGACAGGCACGGGGGCTACACCTTC.

The gene calls are TRBV28 and TRBJ2-1; 10 bases agree with TRBD1. Germline V CDR1 and CDR2: MDHEN, SYDVKM. V lost 4 bases, J lost 5 bases, and 5 bases stayed unmatched. The CDR3 has 15 residues. CDR3 sequence reads: CASSSPGTGDNEQFF. Here the CDR3 DNA reads TGTGCCAGCAGTTCTCCCGGGACAGGGGACAATGAGCAGTTCTTC.

J is TRBJ1-3 and V is TRBV4-3; D is unclear. The germline V gene encodes CDR1 LGHNA and CDR2 YSLEER. The CDR3 sequence is 16 residues long. Trimming took 3 bases from V and 0 from J, leaving 12 bases between them. This chain's CDR3 is CASSQGFGSSGNTIYF. For the CDR3, the DNA is TGCGCCAGCAGCCAGGGGTTCGGGAGCTCTGGAAACACCATATATTTT.

The V and J genes are TRBV7-2 and TRBJ1-2, with 9 positions matching TRBD1. The CDR3 runs 14 residues. Germline lookup yields CDR1 SGHTA and CDR2 FQGNSA. Trimming cost V 5 bases and J 6 bases; bases outside gene matches: 7. The CDR3 bases are TGTGCCAGCAGCACCTACAGGGGGCGAGATGGCTACACCTTC. Translation: CASSTYRGRDGYTF.

The rearrangement uses TRBV19 and TRBJ1-5; D uncertain. CDR1 and CDR2 (germline): LNHDA, SQIVND (reference sequence). The CDR3 sequence is 12 residues long. V was pared by 6 bases and J by 7 bases, with 10 bases between. The CDR3 region is CASSWGGQPQHF. In DNA, the CDR3 is TGTGCCAGTAGCTGGGGAGGACAGCCCCAGCATTTT.

The gene calls are TRBV25-1 and TRBJ1-1; TRBD1 is a possible D gene (6 bases). V lost 0 bases and J 9 bases, leaving 11 bases between the germline ends. The germline gives CDR1 MGHDK, CDR2 SYGVNS. The CDR3 extends over 13 amino acids. The CDR3 is CASSEYRGQKAFF. CDR3 in DNA: TGTGCCAGCAGTGAATACAGGGGTCAGAAAGCTTTCTTT.

The chain has TRBV30 and TRBJ2-7, with unresolved D. The V gene's germline CDR1 is GTSNPN and CDR2 SVGIG (reference sequence). This CDR3 contains 11 residues. Trimming shortened V by 0 bases and J by 5 bases, and 5 bases separated the two germline ends. The CDR3 is CAWSVIDEQYF. CDR3 sequence (DNA): TGTGCCTGGAGTGTTATCGACGAGCAGTACTTC.

The rearrangement uses TRBV13 and TRBJ2-3; TRBD2 aligns across 9 bases. The CDR3 contains 15 residues. The germline V gene has CDR1 PRHDT and CDR2 FYEKMQ (reference sequence). The junction had 10 bases not matched to a gene; V was cut back by 10 bases and J by 2 bases. The CDR3 coding sequence is TGTGCCACCATGCCGGGACTAGCAATCACAGATACGCAGTATTTT. As protein: CATMPGLAITDTQYF.

This rearrangement joins TRBV6-5 to TRBJ2-7; 10 nucleotides agree with TRBD2. The germline V gene encodes CDR1 MNHEY and CDR2 SVGAGI. CDR3 length: 16 residues. The V gene end was trimmed by 0 bases and the J gene end by 2 bases; junction bases not matched to a gene: 4. The CDR3 DNA reads as TGTGCCAGCAGTTACTCGACTAGCGGGCAAACCTACGAGCAGTACTTC. Translated: CASSYSTSGQTYEQYF.